Sequencing of this T cell receptor beta chain was carried out in a study of OX40 agonist ivuxolimab in advanced cancers. Study-wide background: A mean age of around 63 years, range 23 to 79, was recorded, and roughly 83% were male. Study-wide findings and caveats: At 0.1 to 3.0 mg/kg and by week 6, CD4+ and CD8+ T cells in the blood had expanded clonally.

Comments on this clone: What it binds is not known.

The CDR3 consists of 14 residues. The V end was cut by 10 bases, the J end by 1 base, with 11 bases between. Germline CDR1 SNHLY, CDR2 FYNNEI. The assay was immunoSEQ multiplex PCR, and TCRdb's table has in-frame clones only and misses some. Counted here are 60,000 or so clones, 85% to 90% occurring once; the ten biggest clones make up 0.85% to 1%. This TCR was sampled from an adult with an advanced solid tumor such as melanoma, head and neck, liver or kidney cancer. V usage is TRBV2 and J usage is TRBJ2-6, with a possible D match to TRBD2 (5 bases). Sequences were derived from CD4+ or CD8+ T cells sorted from blood, sampled in a trial of the OX40 agonist ivuxolimab. CDR3 protein: CATIGVSGANVLTF. The CDR3 nucleotides read TGTGCCACCATCGGGGTTTCTGGGGCCAACGTCCTGACTTTC.